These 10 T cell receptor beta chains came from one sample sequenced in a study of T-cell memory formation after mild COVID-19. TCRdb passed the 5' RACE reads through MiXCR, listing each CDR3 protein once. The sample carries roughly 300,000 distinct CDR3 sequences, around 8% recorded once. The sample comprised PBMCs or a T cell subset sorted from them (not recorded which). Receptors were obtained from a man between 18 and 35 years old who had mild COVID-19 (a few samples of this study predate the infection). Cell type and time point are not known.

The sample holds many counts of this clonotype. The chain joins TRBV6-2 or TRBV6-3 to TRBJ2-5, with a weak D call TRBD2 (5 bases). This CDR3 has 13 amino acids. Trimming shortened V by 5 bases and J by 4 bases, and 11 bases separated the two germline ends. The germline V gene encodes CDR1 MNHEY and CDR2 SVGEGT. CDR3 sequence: CASSDLAGETQYF. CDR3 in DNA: TGTGCCAGCAGTGACCTTGCGGGAGAGACCCAGTACTTC.

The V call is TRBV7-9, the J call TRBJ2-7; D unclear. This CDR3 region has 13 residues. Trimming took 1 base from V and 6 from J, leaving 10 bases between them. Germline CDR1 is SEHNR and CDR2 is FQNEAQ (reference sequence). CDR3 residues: CASSLVLSREQYF. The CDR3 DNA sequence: TGTGCCAGCAGCTTAGTTTTATCACGCGAGCAGTACTTC.

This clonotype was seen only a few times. Here the CDR3 reads CASSLVWGAMNTEAFF. The DNA of the CDR3 is TGTGCCAGCAGCTTAGTGTGGGGGGCCATGAACACTGAAGCTTTCTTT. This chain joins TRBV7-8 and TRBJ1-1; a possible D gene is TRBD1 (6 bases). CDR1 and CDR2 from the germline V gene are SGHVS and FQNEAQ. This CDR3 is built from 16 residues. Deletions cut 1 base from V and 0 bases from J, with 12 bases between.

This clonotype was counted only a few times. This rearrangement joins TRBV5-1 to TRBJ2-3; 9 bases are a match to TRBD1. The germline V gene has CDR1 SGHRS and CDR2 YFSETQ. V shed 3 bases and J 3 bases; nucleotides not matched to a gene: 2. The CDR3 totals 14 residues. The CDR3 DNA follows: TGCGCCAGCAGCTGGGACAGGGTTACAGATACGCAGTATTTT. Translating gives CASSWDRVTDTQYF.

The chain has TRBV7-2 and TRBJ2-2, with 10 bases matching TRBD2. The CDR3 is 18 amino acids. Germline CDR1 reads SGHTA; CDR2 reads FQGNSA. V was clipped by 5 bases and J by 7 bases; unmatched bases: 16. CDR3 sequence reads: CASSGRASGGLLGGELFF. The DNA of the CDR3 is TGTGCCAGCAGCGGAAGGGCTAGCGGGGGCCTACTGGGCGGGGAGCTGTTTTTT.

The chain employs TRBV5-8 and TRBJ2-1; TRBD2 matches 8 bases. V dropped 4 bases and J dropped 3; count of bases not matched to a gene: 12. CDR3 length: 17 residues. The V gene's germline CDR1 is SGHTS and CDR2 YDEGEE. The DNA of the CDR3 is TGTGCCAGCAGCCCAACCGCCCGACTAGCGATCTACAATGAGCAGTTCTTC. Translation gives CASSPTARLAIYNEQFF.

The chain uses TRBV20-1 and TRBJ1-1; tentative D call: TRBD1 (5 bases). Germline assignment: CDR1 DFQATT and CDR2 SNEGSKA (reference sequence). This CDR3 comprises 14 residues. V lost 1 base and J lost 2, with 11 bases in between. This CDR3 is CSARGGAGNTEAFF. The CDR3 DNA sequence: TGCAGTGCTAGAGGGGGCGCAGGAAACACTGAAGCTTTCTTT.

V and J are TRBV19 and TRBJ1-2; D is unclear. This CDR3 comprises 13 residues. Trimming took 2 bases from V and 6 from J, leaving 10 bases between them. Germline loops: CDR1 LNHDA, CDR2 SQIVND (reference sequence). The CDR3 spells CASSISRVDGYTF. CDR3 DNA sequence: TGTGCCAGTAGTATATCGAGAGTGGATGGCTACACCTTC.

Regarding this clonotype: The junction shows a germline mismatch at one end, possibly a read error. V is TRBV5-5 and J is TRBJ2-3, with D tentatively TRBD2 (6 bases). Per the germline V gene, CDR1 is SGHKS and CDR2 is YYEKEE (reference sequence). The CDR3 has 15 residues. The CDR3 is CASSLAGGGFDTQYF. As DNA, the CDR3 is TGTGCCAGCAGCTTGGCCGGTGGGGGGTTCGATACCCAGTATTTT.

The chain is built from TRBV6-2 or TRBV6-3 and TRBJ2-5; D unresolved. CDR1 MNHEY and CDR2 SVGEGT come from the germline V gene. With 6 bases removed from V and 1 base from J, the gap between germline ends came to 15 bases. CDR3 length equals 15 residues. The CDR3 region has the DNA TGTGCCAGCAGCTCACCCCATACGGGCCAAGAGACCCAGTACTTC. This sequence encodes CASSSPHTGQETQYF.